The 8 T cell receptor beta chains given below trace back to one sample, sequenced in a study of regulatory T cells in long-lasting Graves disease. The authors built TCR beta libraries using iRepertoire HTBI primers and Arm-PCR of CDR3 regions. TCRdb independently ran MiXCR on the multiplex PCR reads; one entry per CDR3 protein. The table shows under 450,000 distinct CDR3 sequences, with about 12% occurring only once. The time point here: newly diagnosed GD, antithyroid drugs for less than 3 months. PBMC-extracted RNA yielded the TCR library. The data were also submitted as part of a second study, on T cells in Graves' hyperthyroidism and ophthalmopathy.

Sample: peripheral blood mononuclear cells (PBMCs), taken at new diagnosis, from a patient treated with antithyroid drugs. The receptors were sampled from a young woman with Graves disease.

This clonotype occurred many times. The chain employs TRBV7-9 and TRBJ1-2; D is perhaps TRBD1 (5 bases). The germline V gene has CDR1 SEHNR and CDR2 FQNEAQ (reference sequence). The CDR3 sequence is 13 residues long. Trimming removed 8 bases from V and 6 bases from J, with 16 bases in between. The CDR3: CASRMGDGNGYTF. The CDR3 DNA sequence: TGTGCCAGCCGAATGGGGGATGGGAATGGCTACACCTTC. Full variable domain (remainder filled in from reference TRBV7-9 and TRBJ1-2): DTGVSQNPRHKITKRGQNVTFRCDPISEHNRLYWYRQTLGQGPEFLTYFQNEAQLEKSRLLSDRFSAERPKGSFSTLEIQRTEQGDSAMYLCASRMGDGNGYTFGSGTRLTVV.

Notes on this clonotype: This may be a read error, as it is one base from a much larger clone. This chain joins TRBV12-3 or TRBV12-4 and TRBJ1-2, with D possibly matching TRBD1 (5 bases). This CDR3 contains 14 residues. V lost 5 bases and J lost 8, with 18 bases in between. CDR3 protein: CASSGALRGIGYTF. CDR3 nucleotides: TGTGCCAGCAGTGGAGCGCTTCGGGGGATCGGCTACACCTTC.

The V call is TRBV7-2, the J call TRBJ1-1, with D possibly matching TRBD1 (6 bases). This CDR3 comprises 12 residues. Trimming took 7 bases from V and 6 from J, leaving 12 bases between them. CDR1 is SGHTA and CDR2 is FQGNSA in the germline V gene. CDR3 DNA sequence: TGTGCCAGCACCCATGGGGGCTCTGAAGCTTTCTTT. This encodes CASTHGGSEAFF. Supplemented by reference TRBV7-2 and TRBJ1-1, the full variable domain reads GAGVSQSPSNKVTEKGKDVELRCDPISGHTALYWYRQSLGQGLEFLIYFQGNSAPDKSGLPSDRFSAERTGGSVSTLTIQRTQQEDSAVYLCASTHGGSEAFFGQGTRLTVV.

This clonotype has only a few counts. V and J are TRBV7-9 and TRBJ2-4; a possible D gene is TRBD1 (6 bases). V dropped 0 bases and J dropped 0 bases, with 9 bases sitting between them. Germline V gives CDR1 SEHNR, CDR2 FQNEAQ (reference sequence). There are 16 residues in the CDR3. The CDR3 sequence: CASSLAGQIAKNIQYF. The CDR3 DNA reads TGTGCCAGCAGCTTAGCCGGACAGATAGCCAAAAACATTCAGTACTTC.

The rearrangement links TRBV20-1 to TRBJ2-2; tentatively, D is TRBD2 (5 bases). V lost 5 bases to trimming and J lost 6 bases, with 10 bases between them. Germline loops: CDR1 DFQATT, CDR2 SNEGSKA (reference sequence). This CDR3 region has 12 residues. The CDR3 is CSAQKDSGELFF. The CDR3 nucleotides are TGCAGTGCTCAAAAGGACTCCGGGGAGCTGTTTTTT.

V and J are TRBV28 and TRBJ2-1, with 7 positions matching TRBD2. V trimming: 2 bases; J trimming: 0 bases; junction bases outside the gene matches: 7. Germline CDR1 and CDR2: MDHEN and SYDVKM. CDR3 length equals 17 residues. CDR3 in DNA: TGTGCCAGCAGTTTAATTTCTAGCGGACGCTCCTACAATGAGCAGTTCTTC. Its translation is CASSLISSGRSYNEQFF.

This clonotype has only a few counts. V is TRBV18 and J is TRBJ1-2; 7 bases are a match to TRBD1. This CDR3 has 15 amino acids. Per the germline V gene, CDR1 is KGHSH and CDR2 is LQKENI. Trimming cost V 2 bases and J 2 bases; bases outside gene matches: 5. CDR3 bases: TGTGCCAGCTCACCAAACAGGGGCCAAAACTATGGCTACACCTTC. Encoded protein: CASSPNRGQNYGYTF.

This clonotype occurred many times. The rearrangement joins TRBV29-1 to TRBJ1-1; no clear D gene. With 2 bases removed from V and 1 base from J, the gap between germline ends came to 2 bases. CDR3 size: 11 residues. The germline gives CDR1 SQVTM, CDR2 ANQGSEA. The CDR3 protein is CSVEQNTEAFF. The CDR3, as DNA: TGCAGCGTTGAACAGAACACTGAAGCTTTCTTT.